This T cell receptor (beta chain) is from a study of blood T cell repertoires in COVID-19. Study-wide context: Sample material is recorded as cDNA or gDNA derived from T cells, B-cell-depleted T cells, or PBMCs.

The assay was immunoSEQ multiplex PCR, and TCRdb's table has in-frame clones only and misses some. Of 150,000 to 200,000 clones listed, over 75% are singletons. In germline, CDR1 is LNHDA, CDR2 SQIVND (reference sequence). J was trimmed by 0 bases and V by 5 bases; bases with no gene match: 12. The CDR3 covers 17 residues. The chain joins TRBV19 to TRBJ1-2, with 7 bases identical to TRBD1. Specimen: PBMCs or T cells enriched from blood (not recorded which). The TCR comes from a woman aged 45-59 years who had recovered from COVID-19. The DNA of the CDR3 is TGTGCCAGTAGTCTAAACAGGGGCTCCCGAGCTAACTATGGCTACACCTTC. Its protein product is CASSLNRGSRANYGYTF.